This TCR beta chain was sequenced for a study of T cell responses to AZD1222 COVID-19 vaccine. This clone was counted once. Its matching antigen is unknown. Germline CDR1 SNHLY, CDR2 FYNNEI. V was trimmed by 6 bases and J by 8 bases, leaving 17 bases between them. CDR3 length: 14 amino acids. General study points: Nearly half of spike-specific TCRs reportedly go after variant regions that carry no mutations.

TCRdb keeps only in-frame clones here, not all; method: immunoSEQ multiplex PCR. The sample holds 100,000 to 120,000 clones; approximately 90% are singletons and the top ten take roughly 1.6%. This receptor was obtained from an adult in good health. This material consisted of peripheral blood, taken on day 0 of AZD1222 vaccination. The genes are TRBV2 and TRBJ2-1; D is possibly TRBD1 or TRBD2 (6 bases each). The chain's CDR3 is CASRGGLGEHEQFF. The CDR3, as DNA: TGTGCCAGCAGAGGGGGACTGGGCGAACATGAGCAGTTCTTC.